This T cell receptor beta chain stems from a study of neoadjuvant anti-PD-1 for oral cavity cancer. Clones were read by immunoSEQ multiplex PCR, and TCRdb kept only the in-frame ones, dropping some. Here the sample spans fewer than 15,000 clones, around 70% being singletons. V gave up 3 bases and J gave up 1 base, with 6 bases separating them. This CDR3 has 13 amino acids. Germline lookup yields CDR1 LGHNT and CDR2 FRNRAP. Analysis of PBMCs was direct, with no culture step. V gene TRBV12-5 combines with J gene TRBJ1-1, with D uncertain. The sequencing here drew on PBMCs, taken before nivolumab (anti-PD-1) treatment. This clonotype was sampled from a person between 35 and 79 years old with oral cavity squamous cell carcinoma. CDR3 amino acids: CASGLYGNTEAFF. The CDR3, as DNA: TGTGCTAGTGGTTTATACGGGAACACTGAAGCTTTCTTT.